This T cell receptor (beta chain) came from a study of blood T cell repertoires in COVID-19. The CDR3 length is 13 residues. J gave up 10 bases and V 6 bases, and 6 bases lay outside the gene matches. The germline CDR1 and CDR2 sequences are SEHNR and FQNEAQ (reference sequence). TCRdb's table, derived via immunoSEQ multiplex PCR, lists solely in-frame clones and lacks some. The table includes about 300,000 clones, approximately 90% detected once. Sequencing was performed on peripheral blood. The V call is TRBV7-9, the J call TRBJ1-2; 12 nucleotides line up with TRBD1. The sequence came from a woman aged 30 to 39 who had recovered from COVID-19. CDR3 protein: CASSVGTGGVYTF. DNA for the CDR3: TGTGCCAGCAGTGTGGGGACAGGGGGCGTCTACACCTTC.